This TCR beta chain originates from a study of blood T cells in healthy people across ages. Using a J-beta primer mix together with a sample-barcoded 5' primer, a second PCR was run for roughly 6 to 12 cycles. Every sample produced at least 2.5 million CDR3-containing paired-end reads. TCRdb passed the 5' RACE reads through MiXCR, listing each CDR3 protein once. The sample has approximately 800,000 distinct CDR3 sequences, 58% seen once. Per individual sample, total RNA of at least 5 micrograms was extracted. Whole-study results and caveats: Older individuals had lower TCR beta diversity per million T cells (the decline was roughly linear). Donor CMV status, an unknown factor, possibly confounded changes in expanded clonotypes.

This clonotype was counted many times. What it recognizes is unknown. V lost 4 bases, J lost 8 bases, and 5 bases lay in between. The V gene's germline CDR1 is SQVTM and CDR2 ANQGSEA. This CDR3 region has 9 residues. The sequence was collected from a man aged 25-45 years in good health. The genes are TRBV29-1 and TRBJ1-2; no clear D gene. The specimen was blood. The CDR3 sequence is CSVGEGYTF. As DNA, the CDR3 is TGCAGCGTTGGGGAGGGCTACACCTTC.